Given below is one T cell receptor (beta chain) in context. As yet, its antigen is unknown. The sample originates from a study of Ad26.COV2.S vaccination and SARS-CoV-2 variants. Study-wide context: Each vaccinee took Ad26.COV2.S intramuscularly, once or twice 56 days apart. Points from the study as a whole: The TCR breadth and depth analyses may have produced an underestimate of total T cell responses. Similar non-spike TCR breadth was observed in recipients of vaccine and of placebo.

This table comes from immunoSEQ multiplex PCR, and its TCRdb copy is limited to in-frame clones, with some not included. The profile shows about half a million clones, about nine tenths of them singletons. The germline gives CDR1 SGDLS, CDR2 YYNGEE. V dropped 0 bases and J dropped 3 bases, with 12 bases sitting between them. The CDR3 sequence is 16 residues long. Treatment specified: around 19 received Ad26.COV2.S at low or high dose, single or two shots; about 5 received placebo; per-sample allocation not given. The samples were gathered on day 63 after the first injection of vaccine or placebo. Vaccination employed an Ad26 vector expressing the Wuhan-strain SARS-CoV-2 spike.

The sample consisted of peripheral blood, taken in a trial of Ad26.COV2.S vaccine versus placebo. The chain couples TRBV9 to TRBJ1-4; D unresolved. This TCR came from a person aged 18-60 years who received the Ad26.COV2.S COVID-19 vaccine or a placebo. CDR3 residues: CASSVGPMRANEKLFF. CDR3 DNA sequence: TGTGCCAGCAGCGTAGGGCCCATGAGGGCTAATGAAAAACTGTTTTTT.